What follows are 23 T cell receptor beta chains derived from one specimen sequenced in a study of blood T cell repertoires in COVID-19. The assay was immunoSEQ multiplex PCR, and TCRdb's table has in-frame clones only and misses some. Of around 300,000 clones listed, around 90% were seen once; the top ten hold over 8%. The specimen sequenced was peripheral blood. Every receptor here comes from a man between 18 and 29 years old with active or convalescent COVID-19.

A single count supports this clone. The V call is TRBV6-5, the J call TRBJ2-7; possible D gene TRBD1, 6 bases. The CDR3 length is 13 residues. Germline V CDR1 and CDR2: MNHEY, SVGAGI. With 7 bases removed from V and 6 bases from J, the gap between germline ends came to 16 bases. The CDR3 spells CASNRGGSGEQYF. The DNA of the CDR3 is TGTGCCAGCAACCGAGGGGGTTCTGGCGAGCAGTACTTC.

The CDR3 region has the DNA TGTGCCAGCAGTTACGAGCGTACCGATTCACCCCTCCACTTT. Translated, it gives CASSYERTDSPLHF. The genes are TRBV6-6 and TRBJ1-6, with unresolved D. The CDR3 totals 14 residues. CDR1 and CDR2 from the germline V gene are MNHNY and SVGAGI (reference sequence). V gave up 2 bases and J gave up 8 bases, with 10 bases separating them.

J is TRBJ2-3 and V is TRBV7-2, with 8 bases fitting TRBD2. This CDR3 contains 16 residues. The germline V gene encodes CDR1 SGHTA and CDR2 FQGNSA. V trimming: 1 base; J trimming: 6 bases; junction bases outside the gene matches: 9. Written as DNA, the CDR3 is TGTGCCAGCAGCTTAGGATCTCGGGGGGGCTGGGATACGCAGTATTTT. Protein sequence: CASSLGSRGGWDTQYF.

DNA of the CDR3: TGTGCCAGCAGCTTACAGATAGGGGCGGGGGGGCTCGCAGAGCAGTTCTTC. Protein sequence: CASSLQIGAGGLAEQFF. This rearrangement joins TRBV11-2 to TRBJ2-1; 9 nucleotides agree with TRBD2. Germline trimming cut 2 bases from V and 10 bases from J; bases unmatched to any gene: 15. The length of the CDR3 is 17 residues. Germline V gene sequence: CDR1 SGHAT, CDR2 FQNNGV. Looking up the rest from reference TRBV11-2 and TRBJ2-1 gives the full variable domain: EAGVAQSPRYKIIEKRQSVAFWCNPISGHATLYWYQQILGQGPKLLIQFQNNGVVDDSQLPKDRFSAERLKGVDSTLKIQPAKLEDSAVYLCASSLQIGAGGLAEQFFGPGTRLTVL.

CDR3 coding DNA: TGTGCCAGCAAGTCCGACAGGGGGCATAAATATGGCTACACCTTC. Translation: CASKSDRGHKYGYTF. The chain employs TRBV27 and TRBJ1-2; 10 positions match TRBD1. Germline V gene lookup returns CDR1 MNHEY and CDR2 SMNVEV (reference sequence). CDR3 length equals 15 residues. The trim removed 7 bases at V and 5 bases at J, leaving 10 bases unmatched.

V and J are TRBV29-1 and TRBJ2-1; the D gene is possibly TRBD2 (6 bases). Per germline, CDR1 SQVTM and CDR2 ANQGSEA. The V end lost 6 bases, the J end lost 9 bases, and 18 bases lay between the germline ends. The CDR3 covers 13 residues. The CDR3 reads CSVEGPRASEQFF. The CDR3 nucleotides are TGCAGCGTGGAGGGCCCTCGGGCTTCTGAGCAGTTCTTC.

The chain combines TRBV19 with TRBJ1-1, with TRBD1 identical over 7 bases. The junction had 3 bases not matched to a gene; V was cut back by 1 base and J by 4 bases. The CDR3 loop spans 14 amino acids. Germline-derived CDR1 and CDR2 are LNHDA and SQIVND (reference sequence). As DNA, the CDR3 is TGTGCCAGTAGTATAGTGACAGGGCTCACTGAAGCTTTCTTT. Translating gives CASSIVTGLTEAFF. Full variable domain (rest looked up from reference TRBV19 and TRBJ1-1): DGGITQSPKYLFRKEGQNVTLSCEQNLNHDAMYWYRQDPGQGLRLIYYSQIVNDFQKGDIAEGYSVSREKKESFPLTVTSAQKNPTAFYLCASSIVTGLTEAFFGQGTRLTVV.

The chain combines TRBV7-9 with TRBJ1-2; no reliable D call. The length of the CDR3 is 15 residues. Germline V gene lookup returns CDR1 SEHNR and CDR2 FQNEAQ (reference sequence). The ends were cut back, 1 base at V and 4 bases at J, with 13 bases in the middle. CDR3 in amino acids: CASSLGAAFRYGYTF. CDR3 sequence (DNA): TGTGCCAGCAGCTTAGGGGCAGCCTTCCGCTATGGCTACACCTTC.

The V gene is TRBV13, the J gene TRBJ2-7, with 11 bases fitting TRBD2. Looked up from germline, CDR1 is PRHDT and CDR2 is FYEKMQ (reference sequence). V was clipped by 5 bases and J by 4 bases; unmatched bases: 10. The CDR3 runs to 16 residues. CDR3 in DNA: TGTGCCAGCAGCGCACCCCATTCTAGCGGGGGGTACGAGCAGTACTTC. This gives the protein CASSAPHSSGGYEQYF.

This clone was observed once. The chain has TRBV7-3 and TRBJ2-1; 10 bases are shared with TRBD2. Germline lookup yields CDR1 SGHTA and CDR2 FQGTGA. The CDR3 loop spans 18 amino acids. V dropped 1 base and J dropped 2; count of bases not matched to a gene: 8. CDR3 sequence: CASSLNGLAGGPYNEQFF. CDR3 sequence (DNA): TGTGCCAGCAGCTTAAATGGTTTAGCGGGGGGACCCTACAATGAGCAGTTCTTC.

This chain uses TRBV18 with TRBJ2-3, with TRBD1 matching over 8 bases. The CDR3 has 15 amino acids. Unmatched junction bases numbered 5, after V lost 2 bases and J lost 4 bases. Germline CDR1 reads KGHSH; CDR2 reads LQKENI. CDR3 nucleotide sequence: TGTGCCAGCTCACCATGGACAGGGAAACCAGATACGCAGTATTTT. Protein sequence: CASSPWTGKPDTQYF.

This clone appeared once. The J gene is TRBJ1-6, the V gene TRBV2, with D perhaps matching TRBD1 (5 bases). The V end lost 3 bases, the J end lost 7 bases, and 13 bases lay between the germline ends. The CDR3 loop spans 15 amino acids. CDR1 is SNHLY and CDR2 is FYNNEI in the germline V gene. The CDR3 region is CASSDGGHTNSPLHF. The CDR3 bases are TGTGCCAGCAGTGATGGCGGACATACAAATTCACCCCTCCACTTT.

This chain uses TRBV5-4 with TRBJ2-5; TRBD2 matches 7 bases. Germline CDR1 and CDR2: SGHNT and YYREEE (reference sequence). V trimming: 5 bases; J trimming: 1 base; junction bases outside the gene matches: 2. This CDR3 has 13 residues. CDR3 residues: CASSAGVQETQYF. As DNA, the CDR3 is TGTGCCAGCAGTGCGGGGGTCCAAGAGACCCAGTACTTC.

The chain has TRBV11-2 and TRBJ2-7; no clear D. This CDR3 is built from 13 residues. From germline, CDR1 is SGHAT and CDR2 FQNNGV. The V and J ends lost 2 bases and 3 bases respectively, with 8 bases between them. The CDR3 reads CASSLSQFYEQYF. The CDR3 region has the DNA TGTGCCAGCAGCTTATCACAGTTCTACGAGCAGTACTTC.

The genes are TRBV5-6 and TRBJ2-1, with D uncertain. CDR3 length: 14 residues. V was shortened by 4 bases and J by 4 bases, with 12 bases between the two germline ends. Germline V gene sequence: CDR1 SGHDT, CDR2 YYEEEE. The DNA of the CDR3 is TGTGCCAGCAGCCGACTGATTACATACAATGAGCAGTTCTTC. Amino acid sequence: CASSRLITYNEQFF.

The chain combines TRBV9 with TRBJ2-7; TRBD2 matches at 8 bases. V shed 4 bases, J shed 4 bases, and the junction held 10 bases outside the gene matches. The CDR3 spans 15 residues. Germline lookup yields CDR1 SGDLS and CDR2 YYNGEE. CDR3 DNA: TGTGCCAGCAGCCCCTGGAGCGGGGGCATTTACGAGCAGTACTTC. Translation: CASSPWSGGIYEQYF.

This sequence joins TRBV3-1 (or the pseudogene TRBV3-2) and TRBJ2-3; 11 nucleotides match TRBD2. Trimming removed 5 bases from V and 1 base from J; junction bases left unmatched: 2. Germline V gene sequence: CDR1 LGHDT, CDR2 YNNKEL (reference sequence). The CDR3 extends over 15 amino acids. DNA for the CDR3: TGTGCCAGCAGCAAACTAGCGGGGGGCACAGATACGCAGTATTTT. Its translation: CASSKLAGGTDTQYF.

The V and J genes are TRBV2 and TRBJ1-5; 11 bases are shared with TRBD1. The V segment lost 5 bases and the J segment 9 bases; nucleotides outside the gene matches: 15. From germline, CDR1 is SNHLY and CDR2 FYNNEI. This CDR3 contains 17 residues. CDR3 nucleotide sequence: TGTGCCAGCAGTATTCAAGACTCCGGGACAGGGGGTTCGCCCCAGCATTTT. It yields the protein CASSIQDSGTGGSPQHF. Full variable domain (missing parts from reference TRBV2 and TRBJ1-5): EPEVTQTPSHQVTQMGQEVILRCVPISNHLYFYWYRQILGQKVEFLVSFYNNEISEKSEIFDDQFSVERPDGSNFTLKIRSTKLEDSAMYFCASSIQDSGTGGSPQHFGDGTRLSIL.

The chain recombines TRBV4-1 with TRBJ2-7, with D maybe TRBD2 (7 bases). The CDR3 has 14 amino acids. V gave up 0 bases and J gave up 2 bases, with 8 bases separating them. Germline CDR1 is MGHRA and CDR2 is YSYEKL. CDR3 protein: CASSQEGGPYEQYF. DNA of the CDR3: TGCGCCAGCAGCCAAGAGGGGGGGCCCTACGAGCAGTACTTC.

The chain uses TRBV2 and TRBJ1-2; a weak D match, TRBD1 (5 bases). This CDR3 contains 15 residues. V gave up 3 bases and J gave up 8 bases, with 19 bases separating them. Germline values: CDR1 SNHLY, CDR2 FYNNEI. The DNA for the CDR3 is TGTGCCAGCAGTGAGACCTTGCCAGGGCGATCCGGCTACACCTTC. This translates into CASSETLPGRSGYTF.

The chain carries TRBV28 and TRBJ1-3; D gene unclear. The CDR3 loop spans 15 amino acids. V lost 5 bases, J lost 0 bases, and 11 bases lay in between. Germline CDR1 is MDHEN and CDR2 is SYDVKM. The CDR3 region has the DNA TGTGCCAGCAGTCTCCCATCGGGCTCTGGAAACACCATATATTTT. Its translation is CASSLPSGSGNTIYF.

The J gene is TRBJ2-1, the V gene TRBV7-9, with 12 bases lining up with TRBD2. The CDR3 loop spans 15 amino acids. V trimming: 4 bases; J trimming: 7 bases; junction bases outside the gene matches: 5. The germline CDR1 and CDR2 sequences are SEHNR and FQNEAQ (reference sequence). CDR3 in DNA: TGTGCCAGCAGCTGGACTAGCGGGGTTCCGAATGAGCAGTTCTTC. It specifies CASSWTSGVPNEQFF.

CDR3 loop: CASSIGLQGPNQPQHF. As DNA, the CDR3 is TGTGCCAGTAGTATAGGTTTACAGGGCCCCAATCAGCCCCAGCATTTT. The V call is TRBV19, the J call TRBJ1-5, with D possibly matching TRBD1 (6 bases). V lost 1 base, J lost 3 bases, and 13 bases lay in between. Germline loops: CDR1 LNHDA, CDR2 SQIVND (reference sequence). This CDR3 contains 16 residues.